These 24 T cell receptor beta chains share one sample of origin, sequenced in a study of OX40 agonist ivuxolimab in advanced cancers. TCRdb's table, derived via immunoSEQ multiplex PCR, lists solely in-frame clones and lacks some. The table lists more than 60,000 clones, roughly 89% of them singletons. The sample in question was CD4+ or CD8+ T cells sorted from blood, obtained in a trial of the OX40 agonist ivuxolimab. The source is an adult with an advanced solid tumor such as melanoma, head and neck, liver or kidney cancer.

V is TRBV19 and J is TRBJ2-1, with a weak D call TRBD2 (5 bases). Trimming pared 2 bases from V and 9 bases from J, leaving 17 bases between. The CDR3 runs 15 residues. The germline V gene has CDR1 LNHDA and CDR2 SQIVND (reference sequence). CDR3 in amino acids: CASSILASNGGEQFF. CDR3 coding DNA: TGTGCCAGTAGTATACTAGCCTCAAACGGTGGTGAGCAGTTCTTC.

The chain is built from TRBV30 and TRBJ2-3, with 8 bases aligning to TRBD2. The germline gives CDR1 GTSNPN, CDR2 SVGIG (reference sequence). The V gene end was trimmed by 6 bases and the J gene end by 2 bases; junction bases not matched to a gene: 1. This CDR3 comprises 12 residues. CDR3 nucleotides: TGTGCCTGCGGGGGGGTCACAGATACGCAGTATTTT. Translated: CACGGVTDTQYF.

In DNA form, the CDR3 reads TGTGCCTGGATGTCAAGGAGACAGGGGTACAATGGTGAGCAGTTCTTC. Its translation is CAWMSRRQGYNGEQFF. The chain couples TRBV30 to TRBJ2-1, with 8 positions matching TRBD1. The CDR3 has 16 amino acids. The V and J ends lost 4 bases and 9 bases, in that order; junction bases with no gene match: 17. Germline assignment: CDR1 GTSNPN and CDR2 SVGIG (reference sequence).

This clone was counted a few times. The chain employs TRBV7-2 and TRBJ1-6; the match to TRBD1 covers 8 bases. Germline CDR1 and CDR2: SGHTA and FQGNSA. The CDR3 is made up of 15 amino acids. V trimming: 5 bases; J trimming: 6 bases; junction bases outside the gene matches: 6. The chain's CDR3 is CASSVTGGGNSPLHF. DNA of the CDR3: TGTGCCAGCAGCGTTACAGGGGGTGGTAATTCACCCCTCCACTTT. The full variable domain, completed using reference TRBV7-2 and TRBJ1-6, is GAGVSQSPSNKVTEKGKDVELRCDPISGHTALYWYRQSLGQGLEFLIYFQGNSAPDKSGLPSDRFSAERTGGSVSTLTIQRTQQEDSAVYLCASSVTGGGNSPLHFGNGTRLTVT.

The V call is TRBV6-1, the J call TRBJ1-5, with D hard to call. Trimming shortened V by 2 bases and J by 1 base, and 18 bases separated the two germline ends. CDR1 MNHNS and CDR2 SASEGT come from the germline V gene. This CDR3 has 18 amino acids. The CDR3 is CASSEYARGPSSNQPQHF. The CDR3 region has the DNA TGTGCCAGCAGTGAATACGCGCGGGGTCCATCGAGCAATCAGCCCCAGCATTTT.

CDR3 protein: CASSQYSGVSDTQYF. The CDR3 DNA sequence: TGCGCCAGCAGCCAATACAGCGGAGTATCCGATACGCAGTATTTT. The J gene is TRBJ2-3, the V gene TRBV4-1; D might be TRBD2 (5 bases). Between the trimmed V and J ends, which lost 2 bases and 6 bases, there was a span of 15 bases. The CDR3 covers 15 residues. CDR1 is MGHRA and CDR2 is YSYEKL in the germline V gene.

This clone was seen just once. The CDR3 loop reads CASSSIGAGLSYEQYF. The CDR3 bases are TGTGCCAGCAGCTCTATTGGGGCAGGGTTATCCTACGAGCAGTACTTC. The V call is TRBV7-6, the J call TRBJ2-7; D might be TRBD1 (5 bases). Germline CDR1 reads SGHVS; CDR2 reads FNYEAQ. The V and J ends lost 4 bases and 1 base respectively, with 17 bases between them. The CDR3 has 16 amino acids.

The V and J genes are TRBV7-2 and TRBJ2-7; D remains unclear. The V end lost 1 base, the J end lost 2 bases, and 12 bases lay between the germline ends. Germline V gene lookup returns CDR1 SGHTA and CDR2 FQGNSA. The CDR3 extends over 15 amino acids. The CDR3 bases are TGTGCCAGCAGCTTAGGCCAAAAGAAAGCCTACGAGCAGTACTTC. Translated, it gives CASSLGQKKAYEQYF. Looking up the rest from reference TRBV7-2 and TRBJ2-7 gives the full variable domain: GAGVSQSPSNKVTEKGKDVELRCDPISGHTALYWYRQSLGQGLEFLIYFQGNSAPDKSGLPSDRFSAERTGGSVSTLTIQRTQQEDSAVYLCASSLGQKKAYEQYFGPGTRLTVT.

The rearrangement joins TRBV6-1 to TRBJ1-1, with D possibly TRBD1 on 5 matching bases. CDR3 size: 12 residues. Germline V gene lookup returns CDR1 MNHNS and CDR2 SASEGT. V was trimmed by 6 bases and J by 7 bases, leaving 12 bases between them. The CDR3 nucleotides are TGTGCCAGCAGGGGGGGACGAGATGAAGCTTTCTTT. This translates into CASRGGRDEAFF.

The sample holds one count of this clone. The rearrangement uses TRBV20-1 and TRBJ2-7; the D gene is possibly TRBD2 (5 bases). The CDR3 consists of 11 residues. Trimming took 1 base from V and 6 from J, leaving 7 bases between them. CDR1 and CDR2 from the germline V gene are DFQATT and SNEGSKA (reference sequence). CDR3: CSARVGGEQYF. The CDR3 DNA is TGCAGTGCTAGAGTTGGAGGCGAGCAGTACTTC.

This chain connects TRBV5-1 to TRBJ2-7, with 11 positions matching TRBD2. The CDR3 length is 15 residues. The junction had 4 bases not matched to a gene; V was cut back by 3 bases and J by 2 bases. The germline V gene has CDR1 SGHRS and CDR2 YFSETQ. The chain's CDR3 is CASSSSGRSTYEQYF. The CDR3 DNA reads as TGCGCCAGCAGCTCTAGCGGGAGGTCGACCTACGAGCAGTACTTC.

The V call is TRBV11-2, the J call TRBJ2-1; D may match TRBD1 or TRBD2 (5 bases each). The germline CDR1 and CDR2 sequences are SGHAT and FQNNGV. CDR3 size: 14 residues. V lost 5 bases, J lost 10 bases, and 18 bases lay in between. The CDR3 reads CASSSQGPTLEQFF. The CDR3 DNA is TGTGCCAGCAGCAGTCAGGGACCCACCCTGGAGCAGTTCTTC.

The chain links TRBV5-1 to TRBJ2-1; D is tentatively TRBD1 or TRBD2 (5 bases each). CDR1 is SGHRS and CDR2 is YFSETQ in the germline V gene. Between the trimmed V and J ends, which lost 0 bases and 4 bases, there was a span of 11 bases. The CDR3 consists of 15 residues. The CDR3 DNA sequence: TGCGCCAGCAGCTTGGTGGGGGATACTTACAATGAGCAGTTCTTC. It codes for CASSLVGDTYNEQFF.

This clone has a single count. The gene calls are TRBV10-2 and TRBJ1-1; D is unclear. The CDR3 contains 12 residues. Trimming removed 2 bases from V and 6 bases from J, with 7 bases in between. Germline V CDR1 and CDR2: WSHSY, SAAADI. The CDR3 nucleotides read TGCGCCAGCAGTGAGGAGCTTTCTGAAGCTTTCTTT. Protein sequence: CASSEELSEAFF.

V usage is TRBV9 and J usage is TRBJ2-3, with 10 bases matching TRBD1. The CDR3 totals 16 residues. V shed 2 bases, J shed 0 bases, and the junction held 3 bases outside the gene matches. From germline, CDR1 is SGDLS and CDR2 YYNGEE. CDR3 protein: CASSVRQGASTDTQYF. In nucleotides, the CDR3 is TGTGCCAGCAGCGTTAGACAGGGGGCAAGCACAGATACGCAGTATTTT.

This chain joins TRBV20-1 and TRBJ2-5, with D unclear. The CDR3 length is 11 residues. Trimming took 5 bases from V and 2 from J, leaving 6 bases between them. Per the germline V gene, CDR1 is DFQATT and CDR2 is SNEGSKA (reference sequence). The CDR3, as DNA: TGCAGTGCTCGTCTTCAAGAGACCCAGTACTTC. Protein product: CSARLQETQYF.

This clone was seen only a few times. CDR3 region: CASSDRGRTYEQYF. CDR3 nucleotide sequence: TGTGCCAGCAGTGACAGGGGGCGTACCTACGAGCAGTACTTC. The chain carries TRBV2 and TRBJ2-7, with 8 bases lining up with TRBD1. V was pared by 3 bases and J by 2 bases, with 3 bases of the junction left unmatched. Germline CDR1 SNHLY, CDR2 FYNNEI. CDR3 length: 14 residues.

V usage is TRBV14 and J usage is TRBJ2-7; D might be TRBD1 (7 bases). This CDR3 region has 16 residues. The germline V and J ends were trimmed by 6 bases and 3 bases, with 21 bases remaining between them. Germline CDR1 reads SGHDN; CDR2 reads FVKESK. In nucleotides, the CDR3 is TGTGCCAGCAGTCATGTGGGGGGAGACAGGGACTACGAGCAGTACTTC. Encoded protein: CASSHVGGDRDYEQYF.

This clone showed up just once. The chain employs TRBV6-1 and TRBJ2-5; D unclear. Germline CDR1 reads MNHNS; CDR2 reads SASEGT. This CDR3 spans 13 amino acids. V gave up 5 bases and J gave up 1 base, with 8 bases separating them. In nucleotides, the CDR3 is TGTGCCAGCAGTAGTTACAGCCAAGAGACCCAGTACTTC. This codes for CASSSYSQETQYF.

The V and J genes are TRBV4-3 and TRBJ2-3, with D possibly matching TRBD1 (6 bases). The CDR3 contains 14 residues. Per the germline V gene, CDR1 is LGHNA and CDR2 is YSLEER. The V and J ends lost 4 bases and 2 bases respectively, with 10 bases between them. As DNA, the CDR3 is TGCGCCAGCAGCCCAAGACAGGTCACAGATACGCAGTATTTT. Its translation is CASSPRQVTDTQYF.

The V gene is TRBV4-2, the J gene TRBJ2-1; 8 bases align to TRBD2. This CDR3 comprises 15 residues. With V trimmed by 2 bases and J by 4 bases, 4 bases remained unmatched. The germline V gene encodes CDR1 LGHNA and CDR2 YNFKEQ. CDR3 protein: CASSQWTSPYNEQFF. CDR3 sequence (DNA): TGTGCCAGCAGCCAATGGACTAGCCCATACAATGAGCAGTTCTTC.

The chain carries TRBV5-1 and TRBJ2-5, with 8 positions matching TRBD2. CDR3 length: 16 amino acids. Trimming at V came to 4 bases and at J to 1 base, leaving 9 bases not matched to a gene. The germline V gene has CDR1 SGHRS and CDR2 YFSETQ. The DNA of the CDR3 is TGCGCCAGCAGCCCCCGAGGAGCGGGAGTCCAAGAGACCCAGTACTTC. It translates to CASSPRGAGVQETQYF.

This clone counts as medium-sized. This chain connects TRBV11-2 to TRBJ1-1; no reliable D call. V was clipped by 5 bases and J by 1 base, with 11 bases between them. CDR1 and CDR2 from the germline V gene are SGHAT and FQNNGV. This CDR3 is built from 14 residues. The CDR3 nucleotides read TGTGCCAGCAGCCCTACGGCAGGGAACACTGAAGCTTTCTTT. It encodes CASSPTAGNTEAFF.

The chain recombines TRBV5-1 with TRBJ2-5; 10 bases align to TRBD2. With V trimmed by 5 bases and J by 5 bases, 15 bases remained unmatched. CDR1 SGHRS and CDR2 YFSETQ come from the germline V gene. CDR3 length: 17 residues. The CDR3 DNA is TGCGCCAGCAGTCCCCTCGAAAGCGGGAGGGCCGGGGAGACCCAGTACTTC. This gives the protein CASSPLESGRAGETQYF.